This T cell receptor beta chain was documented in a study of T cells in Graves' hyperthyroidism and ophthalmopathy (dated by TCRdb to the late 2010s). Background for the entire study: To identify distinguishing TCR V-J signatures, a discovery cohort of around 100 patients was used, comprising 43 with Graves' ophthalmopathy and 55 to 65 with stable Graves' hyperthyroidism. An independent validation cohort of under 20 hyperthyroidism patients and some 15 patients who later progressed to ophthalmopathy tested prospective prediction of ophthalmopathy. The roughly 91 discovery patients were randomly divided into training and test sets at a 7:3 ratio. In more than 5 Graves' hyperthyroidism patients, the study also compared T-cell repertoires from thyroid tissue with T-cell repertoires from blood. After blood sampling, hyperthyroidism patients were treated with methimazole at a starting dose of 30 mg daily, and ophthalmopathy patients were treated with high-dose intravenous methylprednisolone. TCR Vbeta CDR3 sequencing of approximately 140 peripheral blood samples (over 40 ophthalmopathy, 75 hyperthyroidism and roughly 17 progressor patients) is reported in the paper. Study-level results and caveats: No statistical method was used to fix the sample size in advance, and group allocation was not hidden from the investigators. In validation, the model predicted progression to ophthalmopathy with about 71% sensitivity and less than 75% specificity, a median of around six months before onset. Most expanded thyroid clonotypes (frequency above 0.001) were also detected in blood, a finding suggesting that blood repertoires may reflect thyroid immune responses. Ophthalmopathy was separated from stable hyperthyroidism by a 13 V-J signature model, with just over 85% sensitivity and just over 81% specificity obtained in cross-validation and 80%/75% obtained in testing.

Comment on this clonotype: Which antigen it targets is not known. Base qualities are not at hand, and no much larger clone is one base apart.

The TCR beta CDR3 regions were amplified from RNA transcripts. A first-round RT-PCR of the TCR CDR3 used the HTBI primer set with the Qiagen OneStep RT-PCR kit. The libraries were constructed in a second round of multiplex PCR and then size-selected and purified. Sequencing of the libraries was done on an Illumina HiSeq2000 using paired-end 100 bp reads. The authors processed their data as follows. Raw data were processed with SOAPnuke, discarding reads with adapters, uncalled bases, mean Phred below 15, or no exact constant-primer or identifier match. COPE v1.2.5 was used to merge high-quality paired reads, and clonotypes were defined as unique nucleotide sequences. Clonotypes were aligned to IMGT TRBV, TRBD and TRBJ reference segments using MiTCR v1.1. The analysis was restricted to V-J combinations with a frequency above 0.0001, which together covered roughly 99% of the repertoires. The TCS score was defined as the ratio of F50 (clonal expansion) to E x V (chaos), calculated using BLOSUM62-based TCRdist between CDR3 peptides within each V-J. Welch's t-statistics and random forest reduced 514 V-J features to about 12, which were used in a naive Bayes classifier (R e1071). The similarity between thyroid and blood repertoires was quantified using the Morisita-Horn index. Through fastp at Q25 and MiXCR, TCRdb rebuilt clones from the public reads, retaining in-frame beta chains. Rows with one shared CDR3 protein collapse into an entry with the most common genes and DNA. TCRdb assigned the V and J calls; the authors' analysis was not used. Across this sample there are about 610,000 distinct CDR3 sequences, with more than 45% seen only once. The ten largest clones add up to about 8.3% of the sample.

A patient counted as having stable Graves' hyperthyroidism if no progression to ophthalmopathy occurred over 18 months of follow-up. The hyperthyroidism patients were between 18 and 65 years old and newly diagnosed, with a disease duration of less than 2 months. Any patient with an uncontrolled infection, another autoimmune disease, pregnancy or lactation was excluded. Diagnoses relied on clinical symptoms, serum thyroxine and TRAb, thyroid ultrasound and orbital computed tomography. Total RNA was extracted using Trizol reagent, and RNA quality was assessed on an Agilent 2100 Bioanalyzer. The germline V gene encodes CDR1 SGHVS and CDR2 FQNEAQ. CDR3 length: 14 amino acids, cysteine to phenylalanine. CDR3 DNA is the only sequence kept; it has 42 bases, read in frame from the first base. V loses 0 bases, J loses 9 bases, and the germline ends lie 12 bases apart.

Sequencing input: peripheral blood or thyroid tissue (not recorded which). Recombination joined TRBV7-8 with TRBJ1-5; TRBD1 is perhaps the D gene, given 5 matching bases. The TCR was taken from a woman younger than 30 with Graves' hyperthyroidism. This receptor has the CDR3 CASSLAGTGMPQHF. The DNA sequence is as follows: TGTGCCAGCAGCTTAGCCGGGACCGGGATGCCCCAGCATTTT.